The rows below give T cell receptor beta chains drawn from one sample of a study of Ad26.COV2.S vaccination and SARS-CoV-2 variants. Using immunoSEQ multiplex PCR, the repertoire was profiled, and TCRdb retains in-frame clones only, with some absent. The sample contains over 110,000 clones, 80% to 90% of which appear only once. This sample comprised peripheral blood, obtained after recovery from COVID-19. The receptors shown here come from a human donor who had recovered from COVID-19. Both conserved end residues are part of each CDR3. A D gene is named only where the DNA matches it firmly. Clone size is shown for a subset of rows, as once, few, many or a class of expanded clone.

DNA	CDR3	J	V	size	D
TGTGCCAGCACCAGGGGGCCCGAGCAGTACTTC	CASTRGPEQYF	TRBJ2-7	TRBV25-1	-	TRBD1
TGTGCCAGCAGTTACGACTCGCGGGGAGACACTGAAGCTTTCTTT	CASSYDSRGDTEAFF	TRBJ1-1	TRBV6-2/TRBV6-3	few	-
TGTGCCAGCTCAGGGCACCCTAATCAGCCCCAGCATTTT	CASSGHPNQPQHF	TRBJ1-5	TRBV9	-	-
TGTGCCAGCAGCTTGCGCGACAGGGGGCTTGAAAAACTGTTTTTT	CASSLRDRGLEKLFF	TRBJ1-4	TRBV5-8	-	TRBD1
TGCAGTGCTAGTGCGGCAGGGCCTTATAGCAATCAGCCCCAGCATTTT	CSASAAGPYSNQPQHF	TRBJ1-5	TRBV20-1	-	-
TGTGCCAGCAGCCTCGCGACTAGCGAGCAGTTCTTC	CASSLATSEQFF	TRBJ2-1	TRBV7-8	-	TRBD2
TGTGCCAGCAGTTCGGCGCAGGGAGGGAACACTGAAGCTTTCTTT	CASSSAQGGNTEAFF	TRBJ1-1	TRBV6-5	-	-
TGCGCCAGCAGCTCCCAGACTAGCGGGGGGGTGGATACGCAGTATTTT	CASSSQTSGGVDTQYF	TRBJ2-3	TRBV5-1	-	TRBD2
TGCGCCAGCAGTCCCCCTAGCGGACTCTACAATGAGCAGTTCTTC	CASSPPSGLYNEQFF	TRBJ2-1	TRBV5-1	-	TRBD2
TGTGCCAGTAGTATTCTCCAGAACACTGAAGCTTTCTTT	CASSILQNTEAFF	TRBJ1-1	TRBV19	-	-
TGTGCCAGCAGCCAAGGACGGGGAAACTACGAGCAGTACTTC	CASSQGRGNYEQYF	TRBJ2-7	TRBV3-1/TRBV3-2	-	-
TGTGCCAGCAGTTTACACAATGAGCAGTTCTTC	CASSLHNEQFF	TRBJ2-1	TRBV27	-	-
TGTGCCAGCAGCCAGACTAGCGGGGGCAACACCGGGGAGCTGTTTTTT	CASSQTSGGNTGELFF	TRBJ2-2	TRBV5-4	-	TRBD2